This entry lists 7 T cell receptor beta chains sequenced from one sample in a study of T cells in Graves' hyperthyroidism and ophthalmopathy. What was amplified from RNA transcripts were TCR beta CDR3 regions. The HTBI primer set drove a first-round RT-PCR of the TCR CDR3. TCRdb itself ran the multiplex PCR reads through MiXCR, one entry per CDR3 protein. The table shows around 500,000 distinct CDR3 sequences, with roughly 16% occurring only once. Sample: blood. Receptors were obtained from a woman aged 25 to 39 with Graves' ophthalmopathy.

The chain combines TRBV30 with TRBJ2-4; 14 bases are shared with TRBD2. The V gene's germline CDR1 is GTSNPN and CDR2 SVGIG (reference sequence). V lost 2 bases to trimming and J lost 10 bases; unmatched junction nucleotides: 4. CDR3 length: 14 residues. This CDR3 is CAWSLGLAGEIQYF. CDR3 bases: TGTGCCTGGAGTTTGGGACTAGCGGGAGAGATTCAGTACTTC.

This clonotype was detected ten times or more. This chain's CDR3 is CASSLLASSYNEQFF. CDR3 sequence (DNA): TGTGCCAGCTCACTCCTAGCGAGCTCCTACAATGAGCAGTTCTTC. V usage is TRBV18 and J usage is TRBJ2-1; the D gene is possibly TRBD2 (6 bases). The CDR3 loop spans 15 amino acids. Germline values: CDR1 KGHSH, CDR2 LQKENI. The V end lost 4 bases, the J end lost 0 bases, and 10 bases lay between the germline ends.

J is TRBJ2-3 and V is TRBV19, with D hard to call. The CDR3 has 13 amino acids. V lost 3 bases to trimming and J lost 5 bases, with 9 bases between them. CDR1 and CDR2 from the germline V gene are LNHDA and SQIVND (reference sequence). The CDR3 sequence is CASSIRGKDTQYF. DNA for the CDR3: TGTGCCAGTAGTATTCGTGGGAAAGATACGCAGTATTTT.

The chain's CDR3 is CATITQQGRGYTF. CDR3 bases: TGTGCCACGATCACCCAACAGGGTAGAGGCTACACCTTC. V is TRBV2 and J is TRBJ1-2; D might be TRBD1 (6 bases). V gave up 10 bases and J gave up 8 bases, with 20 bases separating them. The CDR3 has 13 amino acids. Germline V gives CDR1 SNHLY, CDR2 FYNNEI. Variable domain in full (rest from reference TRBV2 and TRBJ1-2): EPEVTQTPSHQVTQMGQEVILRCVPISNHLYFYWYRQILGQKVEFLVSFYNNEISEKSEIFDDQFSVERPDGSNFTLKIRSTKLEDSAMYFCATITQQGRGYTFGSGTRLTVV.

This clonotype was seen at least ten times. The gene calls are TRBV5-5 and TRBJ2-7; unclear D gene. Per germline, CDR1 SGHKS and CDR2 YYEKEE (reference sequence). This CDR3 is 14 amino acids long. Deletions cut 0 bases from V and 6 bases from J, with 13 bases between. As DNA, the CDR3 is TGTGCCAGCAGCTTGGGCCAGGTTTTCTCCGAGCAGTACTTC. This codes for CASSLGQVFSEQYF.

V and J are TRBV6-1 and TRBJ2-2; 9 bases fit TRBD1. With 5 bases clipped from V and 6 bases from J, the junction kept 4 bases outside the gene matches. This CDR3 has 14 amino acids. Germline V lookup: CDR1 MNHNS, CDR2 SASEGT. The CDR3 loop reads CASSTGQGAGELFF. The CDR3 DNA reads as TGTGCCAGCAGTACGGGACAGGGCGCCGGGGAGCTGTTTTTT.

As regards this clonotype: One base away lies a much larger clone, so this may be a sequencing read error. The gene calls are TRBV14 and TRBJ2-3; TRBD1 or TRBD2 may be the D gene (7 bases each). The V end was cut by 4 bases, the J end by 5 bases, with 19 bases between. The CDR3 sequence is 16 residues long. Per germline, CDR1 SGHDN and CDR2 FVKESK. The CDR3 DNA follows: TGTGCCAGCAGCCCCTTCCAGGGGGGGGGCAGAGATACGCAGTATTTT. Protein: CASSPFQGGGRDTQYF.